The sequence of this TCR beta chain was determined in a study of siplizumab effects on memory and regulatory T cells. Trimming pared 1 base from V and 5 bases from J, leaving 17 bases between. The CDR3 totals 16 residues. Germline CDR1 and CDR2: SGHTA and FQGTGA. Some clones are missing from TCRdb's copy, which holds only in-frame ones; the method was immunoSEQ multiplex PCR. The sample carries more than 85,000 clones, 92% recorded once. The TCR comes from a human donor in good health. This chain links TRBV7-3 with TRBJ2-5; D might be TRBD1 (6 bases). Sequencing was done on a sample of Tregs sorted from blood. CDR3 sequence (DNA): TGTGCCAGCAGCTTAAGGGTCGCAGGGGCTCGGGAGACCCAGTACTTC. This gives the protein CASSLRVAGARETQYF. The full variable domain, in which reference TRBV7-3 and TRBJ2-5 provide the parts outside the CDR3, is GAGVSQTPSNKVTEKGKYVELRCDPISGHTALYWYRQSLGQGPEFLIYFQGTGAADDSGLPNDRFFAVRPEGSVSTLKIQRTERGDSAVYLCASSLRVAGARETQYFGPGTRLLVL.